These 22 T cell receptor beta chains were sequenced from one sample in a study of shared clonotypes between healthy human individuals. TCRdb keeps only in-frame clones here, not all; method: immunoSEQ multiplex PCR. The sample includes almost 750,000 clones, approximately 77% of them seen just once. Sequencing was performed on memory CD4+ T cells sorted from blood. Subset: CD45RA-negative fraction. The receptor set was obtained from a young woman in good health.

This clone appeared a few times. CDR3 region: CASGNSQQYF. The CDR3 DNA reads TGTGCCAGTGGAAATTCCCAGCAGTACTTC. The chain is built from TRBV19 and TRBJ2-7; D gene ambiguous. V lost 8 bases, J lost 8 bases, and 10 bases lay in between. Per the germline V gene, CDR1 is LNHDA and CDR2 is SQIVND (reference sequence). This CDR3 is built from 10 residues.

The V and J genes are TRBV19 and TRBJ2-1, with TRBD1 as a possible D gene (6 bases). Germline assignment: CDR1 LNHDA and CDR2 SQIVND (reference sequence). The CDR3 runs 15 residues. Trimming removed 4 bases at V and 7 bases at J, with 17 bases between. The DNA for the CDR3 is TGTGCCAGTAGTAATCCACGAACAGGGTTGAATGAGCAGTTCTTC. Protein sequence: CASSNPRTGLNEQFF. The full variable domain, rest sourced from reference TRBV19 and TRBJ2-1, is DGGITQSPKYLFRKEGQNVTLSCEQNLNHDAMYWYRQDPGQGLRLIYYSQIVNDFQKGDIAEGYSVSREKKESFPLTVTSAQKNPTAFYLCASSNPRTGLNEQFFGPGTRLTVL.

This clone was counted once. V and J are TRBV10-2 and TRBJ2-3; TRBD2 agrees at 8 bases. V dropped 8 bases and J dropped 1; count of bases not matched to a gene: 2. Germline V CDR1 and CDR2: WSHSY, SAAADI. This CDR3 comprises 13 residues. The CDR3 protein is CASGLAGTDTQYF. The CDR3 nucleotides read TGCGCCAGCGGACTAGCAGGCACAGATACGCAGTATTTT.

Comments on this clone: A read error likely explains this, since a far larger clone differs by one base. The same CDR3 is also encoded by other DNA sequences in this sample. The chain links TRBV4-1 to TRBJ1-5; D unclear. V dropped 0 bases and J dropped 4 bases, with 7 bases sitting between them. From germline, CDR1 is MGHRA and CDR2 YSYEKL. The CDR3 extends over 14 amino acids. CDR3 sequence (DNA): TGCGCCAGCAGCCAAGATCAAGGAAATCAGCCCCAGCATTTT. Translated, it gives CASSQDQGNQPQHF.

This rearrangement joins TRBV30 to TRBJ1-4; 7 nucleotides match TRBD1. The germline V gene encodes CDR1 GTSNPN and CDR2 SVGIG (reference sequence). V lost 0 bases to trimming and J lost 5 bases; unmatched junction nucleotides: 9. This CDR3 has 16 amino acids. The CDR3 is CAWSVFWAGGNEKLFF. DNA of the CDR3: TGTGCCTGGAGTGTTTTTTGGGCAGGGGGAAATGAAAAACTGTTTTTT.

This chain connects TRBV7-3 to TRBJ1-2; 7 bases are shared with TRBD1. Trimming cost V 5 bases and J 9 bases; bases outside gene matches: 9. The CDR3 is made up of 13 amino acids. CDR1 is SGHTA, CDR2 FQGTGA, per germline. The DNA of the CDR3 is TGTGCCAGCAGCCCCGGGACAGCCCTGAGCTACACCTTC. Translating it yields CASSPGTALSYTF. Full variable domain (rest looked up from reference TRBV7-3 and TRBJ1-2): GAGVSQTPSNKVTEKGKYVELRCDPISGHTALYWYRQSLGQGPEFLIYFQGTGAADDSGLPNDRFFAVRPEGSVSTLKIQRTERGDSAVYLCASSPGTALSYTFGSGTRLTVV.

As DNA, the CDR3 is TGTGCCAGCAGGGCCGGGACAGTCCAAGAGACCCAGTACTTC. Translation: CASRAGTVQETQYF. V is TRBV2 and J is TRBJ2-5; TRBD1 matches 7 bases. The germline CDR1 and CDR2 sequences are SNHLY and FYNNEI. The CDR3 loop spans 14 amino acids. V lost 6 bases, J lost 1 base, and 5 bases stayed unmatched.

This sequence joins TRBV19 and TRBJ2-1; D remains ambiguous. CDR1 is LNHDA and CDR2 is SQIVND in the germline V gene (reference sequence). Trimming cost V 2 bases and J 4 bases, with 6 bases left between them. CDR3 length: 13 residues. In DNA, the CDR3 is TGTGCCAGTAGTATAACGGTATACAATGAGCAGTTCTTC. Its protein is CASSITVYNEQFF.

The chain has TRBV9 and TRBJ2-1; 12 bases align to TRBD2. The CDR3 extends over 16 amino acids. J was trimmed by 2 bases and V by 3 bases; bases with no gene match: 3. Per germline, CDR1 SGDLS and CDR2 YYNGEE. The CDR3 sequence is CASSGGLAGPYNEQFF. DNA of the CDR3: TGTGCCAGCAGCGGGGGACTAGCGGGCCCCTACAATGAGCAGTTCTTC.

This chain links TRBV5-1 with TRBJ2-7; TRBD1 or TRBD2 may be the D gene (6 bases each). CDR1 is SGHRS, CDR2 YFSETQ, per germline. Trimming stripped 3 bases from V and 0 bases from J, with 28 bases between. The CDR3 is made up of 20 amino acids. CDR3 protein: CASSWGPTGVLARSSYEQYF. CDR3 in DNA: TGCGCCAGCAGCTGGGGGCCGACGGGAGTGCTTGCACGTAGCTCCTACGAGCAGTACTTC.

This chain uses TRBV15 with TRBJ2-1; 8 bases align to TRBD2. The CDR3 extends over 15 amino acids. Germline-derived CDR1 and CDR2 are LNHNV and YYDKDF (reference sequence). V shed 3 bases, J shed 7 bases, and the junction held 8 bases outside the gene matches. The CDR3 spells CATSRGQRESNEQFF. The CDR3, as DNA: TGTGCCACCAGCAGGGGCCAGCGGGAGAGTAATGAGCAGTTCTTC. The whole variable domain, remainder taken from reference TRBV15 and TRBJ2-1, is DAMVIQNPRYQVTQFGKPVTLSCSQTLNHNVMYWYQQKSSQAPKLLFHYYDKDFNNEADTPDNFQSRRPNTSFCFLDIRSPGLGDTAMYLCATSRGQRESNEQFFGPGTRLTVL.

On this clone: Other DNA sequences of this sample code for an identical CDR3. The chain has TRBV18 and TRBJ2-5; TRBD2 is a possible D gene (6 bases). Between the trimmed V and J ends, which lost 3 bases and 4 bases, there was a span of 9 bases. Germline CDR1 reads KGHSH; CDR2 reads LQKENI. The CDR3 is 13 residues long. CDR3 nucleotide sequence: TGTGCCAGCTCACCGGGACTTCGAGAGACCCAGTACTTC. Protein product: CASSPGLRETQYF.

The V call is TRBV14, the J call TRBJ2-5, with a weak D call TRBD1 (6 bases). The CDR3 is 15 amino acids. Trimming took off 5 bases at V and 1 base at J, with 14 bases between the two ends. Germline V gives CDR1 SGHDN, CDR2 FVKESK. In nucleotides, the CDR3 is TGTGCCAGCAGCAGCCAACAGGGCCTCCAAGAGACCCAGTACTTC. Encoded protein: CASSSQQGLQETQYF.

The genes are TRBV6-1 and TRBJ1-2; TRBD1 agrees at 7 bases. Germline CDR1 reads MNHNS; CDR2 reads SASEGT. V lost 3 bases to trimming and J lost 7 bases; unmatched junction nucleotides: 8. CDR3 size: 14 residues. CDR3 amino acids: CASSETGTFRGYTF. The CDR3 DNA is TGTGCCAGCAGTGAGACAGGGACCTTTCGTGGCTACACCTTC.

This clone was seen a single time. V gene TRBV30 combines with J gene TRBJ2-5, with 11 bases fitting TRBD2. The DNA matches TRBJ2-7 better at its end, which makes the J call doubtful. Germline V CDR1 and CDR2: GTSNPN, SVGIG (reference sequence). This CDR3 is 15 amino acids long. The DNA for the CDR3 is TGTGCCTGGGAACCGGGACTAGCGGCGTCCTACGAGCAGTACTTC. It codes for CAWEPGLAASYEQYF.

V and J are TRBV27 and TRBJ2-7; TRBD1 matches at 8 bases. Trimming removed 6 bases from V and 2 bases from J; junction bases left unmatched: 3. The germline CDR1 and CDR2 sequences are MNHEY and SMNVEV (reference sequence). The CDR3 is 13 residues long. The CDR3 coding sequence is TGTGCCAGCAGGGGGACAGGAACCTACGAGCAGTACTTC. The encoded protein is CASRGTGTYEQYF.

This clone was found a few times. The V and J genes are TRBV28 and TRBJ1-5; a possible D gene is TRBD1 (5 bases). Per the germline V gene, CDR1 is MDHEN and CDR2 is SYDVKM. The CDR3 runs 18 residues. The ends were cut back, 8 bases at V and 5 bases at J, with 28 bases in the middle. CDR3 protein: CASGLSLSRGIPYQPQHF. The DNA of the CDR3 is TGTGCCAGCGGGCTAAGTTTGAGTAGGGGAATCCCCTATCAGCCCCAGCATTTT.

The chain links TRBV25-1 to TRBJ2-5, with D possibly TRBD1 on 6 matching bases. V lost 4 bases, J lost 3 bases, and 15 bases lay in between. CDR3 size: 15 residues. Germline CDR1 MGHDK, CDR2 SYGVNS. The DNA of the CDR3 is TGTGCCAGCAGTGCCCTCGACACAGGGAAAGAGACCCAGTACTTC. Protein: CASSALDTGKETQYF.

The gene calls are TRBV27 and TRBJ2-7; possibly TRBD1 or TRBD2 for D (5 bases each). The CDR3 covers 17 residues. Trimming took 0 bases from V and 4 from J, leaving 19 bases between them. From germline, CDR1 is MNHEY and CDR2 SMNVEV (reference sequence). The DNA of the CDR3 is TGTGCCAGCAGTTTATCTGGCGACGGGACCCCTAGATACGAGCAGTACTTC. It encodes CASSLSGDGTPRYEQYF.

The rearrangement uses TRBV2 and TRBJ1-4; TRBD1 matches 7 bases. After removal of 2 bases from V and 5 bases from J, the junction contained 2 bases not matched to a gene. CDR3 length: 14 residues. Germline CDR1 reads SNHLY; CDR2 reads FYNNEI. CDR3 sequence: CASSERGQNEKLFF. CDR3 nucleotide sequence: TGTGCCAGCAGTGAAAGGGGACAGAATGAAAAACTGTTTTTT.

The chain employs TRBV5-4 and TRBJ2-5, with D perhaps given as TRBD1 or TRBD2 (5 bases each). Germline V gene lookup returns CDR1 SGHNT and CDR2 YYREEE (reference sequence). This CDR3 is built from 15 residues. Trimming cost V 9 bases and J 4 bases, with 22 bases left between them. CDR3 nucleotide sequence: TGTGCCATAGACTCGGTTACCGGGACGGGAGAGACCCAGTACTTC. Translation: CAIDSVTGTGETQYF.

This clone was observed a few times. This chain joins TRBV7-9 and TRBJ1-3, with D hard to call. CDR3 length equals 14 residues. The germline CDR1 and CDR2 sequences are SEHNR and FQNEAQ (reference sequence). Deletions cut 3 bases from V and 2 bases from J, with 8 bases between. CDR3 residues: CASSFSSTGNTIYF. In DNA form, the CDR3 reads TGTGCCAGCAGCTTTTCCTCGACTGGAAACACCATATATTTT.